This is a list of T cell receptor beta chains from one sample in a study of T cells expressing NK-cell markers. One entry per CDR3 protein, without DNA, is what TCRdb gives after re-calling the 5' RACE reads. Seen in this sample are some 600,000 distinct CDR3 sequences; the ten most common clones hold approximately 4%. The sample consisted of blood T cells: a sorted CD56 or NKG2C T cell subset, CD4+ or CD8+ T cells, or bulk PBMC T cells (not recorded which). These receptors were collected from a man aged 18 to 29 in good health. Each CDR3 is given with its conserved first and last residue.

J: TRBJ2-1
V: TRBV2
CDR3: CASGPGPGEQFF

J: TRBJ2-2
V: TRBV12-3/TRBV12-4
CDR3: CASSPRTGKRELFF

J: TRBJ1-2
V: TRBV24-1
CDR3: CATSGTGQRGYGYTF

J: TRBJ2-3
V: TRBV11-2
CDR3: CATARLQGRTDTQYF

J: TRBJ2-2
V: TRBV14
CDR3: CASSQLAGTVGTGELFF

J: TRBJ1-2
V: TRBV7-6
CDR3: CASSLEVGSNYGYTF

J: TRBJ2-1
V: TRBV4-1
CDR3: CASSQPGQGAYNEQFF

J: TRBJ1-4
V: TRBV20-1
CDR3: CSASRGTGNEKLFF

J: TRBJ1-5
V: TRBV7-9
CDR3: CASSSGSGNQPQHF

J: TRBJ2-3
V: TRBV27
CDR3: CASSFAGTSRTDTQYF

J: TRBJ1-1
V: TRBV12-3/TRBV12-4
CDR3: CASSLAKGYMNTEAFF

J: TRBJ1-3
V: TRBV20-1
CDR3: CSARDHPTNSGNTIYF

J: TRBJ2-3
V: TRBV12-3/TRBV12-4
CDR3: CASSPLAGGTSGTDTQYF

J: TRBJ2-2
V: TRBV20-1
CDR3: CSARSGTYDVGPGELFF

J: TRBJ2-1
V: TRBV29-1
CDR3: CSVDGGRYEQFF

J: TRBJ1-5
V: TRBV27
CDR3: CASSFNGARQPQHF

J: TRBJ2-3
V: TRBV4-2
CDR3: CASSLASGKDDTQYF

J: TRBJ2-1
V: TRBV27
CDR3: CASTPGTGVGEQFF

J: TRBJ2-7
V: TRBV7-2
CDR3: CAELIVGGRSYEQYF

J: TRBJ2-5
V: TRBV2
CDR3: CASSDGGDREWTQYF

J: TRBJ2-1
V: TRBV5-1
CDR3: CASSASMGNEQFF

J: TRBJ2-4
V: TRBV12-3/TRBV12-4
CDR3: CASTWGSLLDKNIQYF

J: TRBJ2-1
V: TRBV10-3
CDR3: CAIARGTGSNEQFF

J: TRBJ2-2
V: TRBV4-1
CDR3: CASSLGLISNTGELFF

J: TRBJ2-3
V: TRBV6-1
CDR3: CASSRLAGIVTDTQYF

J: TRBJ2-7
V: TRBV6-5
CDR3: CASSYSPTFGEQYF

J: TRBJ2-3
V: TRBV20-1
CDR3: CSAGLGLAGTDTQYF

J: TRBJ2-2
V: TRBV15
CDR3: CATSRENGELFF

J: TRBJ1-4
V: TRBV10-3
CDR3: CAISEVGGTGVQKLFF

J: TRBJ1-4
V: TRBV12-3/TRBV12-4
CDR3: CASSPRTGANEKLFF

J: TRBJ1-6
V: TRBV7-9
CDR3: CASSLTGRDRANSPLHF

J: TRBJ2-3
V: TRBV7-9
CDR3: CASSHRELGTDTQYF

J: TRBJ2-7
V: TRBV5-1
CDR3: CASSRDRGVNEQYF

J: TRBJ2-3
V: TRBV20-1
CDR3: CSASLSGRWEDTQYF

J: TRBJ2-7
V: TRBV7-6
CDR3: CASSSTRDRVSSSYEQYF

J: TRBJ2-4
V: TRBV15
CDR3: CATSRDPTGGLVNIQYF

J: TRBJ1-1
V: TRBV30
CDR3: CAWRVGQGTEAFF

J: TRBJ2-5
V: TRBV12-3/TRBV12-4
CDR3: CASTISGPSVGTQYF

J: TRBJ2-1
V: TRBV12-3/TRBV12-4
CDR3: CASRGRTGLAGVILNEQFF

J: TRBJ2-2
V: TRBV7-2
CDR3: CASSPTPIVRRTGELFF

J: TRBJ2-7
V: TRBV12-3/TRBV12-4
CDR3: CASSLGVNAGRSYEQYF

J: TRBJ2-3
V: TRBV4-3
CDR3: CASSPTSGFTTDTQYF

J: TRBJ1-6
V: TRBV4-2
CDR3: CASSPDGPVGSPLHF

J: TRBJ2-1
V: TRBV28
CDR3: CASSFTGGRAGSNEQFF

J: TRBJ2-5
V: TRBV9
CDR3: CASSEGGQKETQYF